This T cell receptor beta chain was documented in a study of OX40 agonist ivuxolimab in advanced cancers. Study background: Each patient was given ivuxolimab into a vein every 2 weeks, at 0.01 to 10 mg/kg.

Profiling relied on immunoSEQ multiplex PCR, and the TCRdb table lists in-frame clones only, not all of them. The sample carries 45,000 or so clones, around 90% recorded once. Remarks on this clone: In the same sample, other DNA sequences code for this CDR3.

The CDR3 has 15 amino acids. Trimming cost V 3 bases and J 1 base, with 13 bases left between them. Germline lookup yields CDR1 SGHDT and CDR2 YYEEEE. The TCR sequence derives from an adult with an advanced solid tumor such as melanoma, head and neck, liver or kidney cancer. The sequenced sample was CD4+ or CD8+ T cells sorted from blood, obtained in a trial of the OX40 agonist ivuxolimab. The genes are TRBV5-6 and TRBJ1-1; D unclear. The CDR3 DNA reads TGTGCCAGCAGCTACATCGTATTCGGGAACACTGAAGCTTTCTTT. Amino acids: CASSYIVFGNTEAFF.